The 10 T cell receptor beta chains listed next were all sequenced from one sample in a study of early T cells in non-severe SARS-CoV-2 infection. TCRdb re-derived calls from the 5' RACE reads in MiXCR, one entry per CDR3 protein. This sample has tens of thousands of distinct CDR3 sequences; about 10% occur once, and the top ten carry more than 3%. The sample was whole blood, taken at baseline. These receptors were collected from an adult who was a healthcare worker with PCR-confirmed SARS-CoV-2 infection or an uninfected control (not recorded which).

This clonotype was seen repeatedly, ten times or more. The rearrangement uses TRBV7-9 and TRBJ2-5, with 7 bases fitting TRBD1. Germline V gene data show CDR1 as SEHNR and CDR2 as FQNEAQ (reference sequence). Trimming removed 5 bases from V and 1 base from J; junction bases left unmatched: 7. This CDR3 comprises 15 residues. CDR3: CASSHITGAQETQYF. The CDR3 bases are TGTGCCAGCAGCCATATTACAGGGGCCCAAGAGACCCAGTACTTC.

This chain connects TRBV7-8 to TRBJ2-7; 9 bases align to TRBD1. The V gene's germline CDR1 is SGHVS and CDR2 FQNEAQ. CDR3 length equals 15 residues. Germline trimming cut 5 bases from V and 3 bases from J; bases unmatched to any gene: 8. This CDR3 reads CASSVKGQGYYEQYF. The CDR3 DNA reads as TGTGCCAGCAGCGTAAAGGGACAGGGATACTACGAGCAGTACTTC.

Ten or more counts support this clonotype. The CDR3 bases are TGTGCCTGGGCTAACGCGGGGGTGGCTTCGGAGACCCAGTACTTC. It translates to CAWANAGVASETQYF. This sequence joins TRBV30 and TRBJ2-5, with TRBD2 matching over 7 bases. The CDR3 length is 15 residues. The trim removed 5 bases at V and 5 bases at J, leaving 14 bases unmatched. CDR1 and CDR2 (germline): GTSNPN, SVGIG (reference sequence).

This sequence joins TRBV12-3 or TRBV12-4 and TRBJ2-3, with 12 bases matching TRBD2. J was trimmed by 0 bases and V by 6 bases; bases with no gene match: 4. The CDR3 runs 16 residues. In DNA, the CDR3 is TGTGCCAGCAGGGGACTAGCGGGTGCTAGCACAGATACGCAGTATTTT. Its translation: CASRGLAGASTDTQYF.

This clonotype was counted ten times or more. This rearrangement joins TRBV19 to TRBJ2-7; D might be TRBD2 (6 bases). Germline V gene sequence: CDR1 LNHDA, CDR2 SQIVND (reference sequence). The length of the CDR3 is 13 residues. The V end was cut by 6 bases, the J end by 1 base, with 10 bases between. Written as DNA, the CDR3 is TGTGCCAGTAGCCCGGGGGAGTCCTACGAGCAGTACTTC. Translated: CASSPGESYEQYF.

This clonotype has more than one count but fewer than ten. V gene TRBV7-3 combines with J gene TRBJ2-5; D may match TRBD1 or TRBD2 (6 bases each). This CDR3 has 15 amino acids. Between the trimmed V and J ends, which lost 3 bases and 4 bases, there was a span of 15 bases. Germline assignment: CDR1 SGHTA and CDR2 FQGTGA. CDR3 loop: CASSFGGSKVETQYF. DNA of the CDR3: TGTGCCAGCAGCTTCGGGGGCTCAAAAGTAGAGACCCAGTACTTC.

This clonotype was seen repeatedly, ten times or more. The chain combines TRBV7-6 with TRBJ2-1, with no clear D. The V gene's germline CDR1 is SGHVS and CDR2 FNYEAQ. The CDR3 has 15 residues. V shed 1 base and J shed 0 bases, with 7 bases lying between them. The CDR3 spells CASSLEDSSYNEQFF. The CDR3 nucleotides are TGTGCCAGCAGCTTAGAGGATAGCTCCTACAATGAGCAGTTCTTC. Using reference TRBV7-6 and TRBJ2-1 for the parts outside the CDR3, the full variable domain is GAGVSQSPRYKVTKRGQDVALRCDPISGHVSLYWYRQALGQGPEFLTYFNYEAQQDKSGLPNDRFSAERPEGSISTLTIQRTEQRDSAMYRCASSLEDSSYNEQFFGPGTRLTVL.

This clonotype was seen many times. The chain uses TRBV24-1 and TRBJ1-2; D call uncertain. The CDR3 sequence is 14 residues long. V lost 0 bases and J 14 bases, leaving 18 bases between the germline ends. CDR1 KGHDR and CDR2 SFDVKD come from the germline V gene. CDR3 protein: CATSDLGRAPGWTF. The DNA for the CDR3 is TGTGCCACCAGTGATTTGGGTCGCGCCCCGGGATGGACCTTC.

This clonotype appeared a few times. This chain uses TRBV4-2 with TRBJ2-5; 9 positions agree with TRBD1. This CDR3 comprises 15 residues. The trim removed 2 bases at V and 5 bases at J, leaving 6 bases unmatched. Germline CDR1 reads LGHNA; CDR2 reads YNFKEQ. CDR3 in DNA: TGTGCCAGCAGCCAACGGTTGGACAGGGGTGAGACCCAGTACTTC. Residues: CASSQRLDRGETQYF.

V and J are TRBV18 and TRBJ1-5; D is unclear. V was shortened by 5 bases and J by 4 bases, with 6 bases between the two germline ends. The CDR3 has 12 residues. Germline CDR1 reads KGHSH; CDR2 reads LQKENI. CDR3 DNA: TGTGCCAGCTCATTTCCTAATCAGCCCCAGCATTTT. As protein: CASSFPNQPQHF.